This T cell receptor beta chain was sequenced for a study of T cell repertoires in cytomegalovirus infection. Study-level information: Matching HLA type, along with CMV infection, was indicated by public TCR beta signatures.

Each CDR3 protein gets one entry after TCRdb re-called the reads with MiXCR. The table shows some 100,000 distinct CDR3 sequences, with 20% to 25% occurring only once. The germline V gene has CDR1 GTSNPN and CDR2 SVGIG (reference sequence). V lost 7 bases and J 0 bases, leaving 12 bases between the germline ends. This CDR3 contains 14 residues. Whole-study results and caveats: Accumulated public TCR beta family frequency recognized individuals carrying CMV together with the relevant HLA. Predominance within the ex vivo response was attributable to HLA-C-restricted CMV-specific TCR beta clonotypes.

The table lists this clonotype with a count of one. The target antigen is unknown. Sequenced: CD8+ T cells from PBMCs. The TCR sequence derives from a human donor in good health (CMV status not recorded). Some clones in this sample may be carry-over from other donors' samples. The chain joins TRBV30 to TRBJ2-2, with D possibly matching TRBD2 (6 bases). CDR3: CALGGLPNTGELFF. The CDR3, as DNA: TGTGCCTTGGGGGGACTTCCGAACACCGGGGAGCTGTTTTTT.